This paragraph reports one T cell receptor beta chain. Assay used: immunoSEQ multiplex PCR; TCRdb lists only in-frame clones, some missing. The table has 200,000 to 250,000 clones, 80% to 90% seen once. This record comes from a study of blood T cell repertoires in COVID-19. Participants reported their clinical history, and cohort assignment relied on those reports. Trimming stripped 7 bases from V and 4 bases from J, with 13 bases between. The CDR3 length is 13 residues. Germline V CDR1 and CDR2: MDHEN, SYDVKM. The sequence came from a woman in her 50s who had been exposed to COVID-19. Sequenced material: PBMCs or T cells enriched from blood (not recorded which). This chain joins TRBV28 and TRBJ1-1, with D unresolved. DNA for the CDR3: TGTGCCAGCACCTCGTGGAGGAGCACTGAAGCTTTCTTT. This gives the protein CASTSWRSTEAFF.